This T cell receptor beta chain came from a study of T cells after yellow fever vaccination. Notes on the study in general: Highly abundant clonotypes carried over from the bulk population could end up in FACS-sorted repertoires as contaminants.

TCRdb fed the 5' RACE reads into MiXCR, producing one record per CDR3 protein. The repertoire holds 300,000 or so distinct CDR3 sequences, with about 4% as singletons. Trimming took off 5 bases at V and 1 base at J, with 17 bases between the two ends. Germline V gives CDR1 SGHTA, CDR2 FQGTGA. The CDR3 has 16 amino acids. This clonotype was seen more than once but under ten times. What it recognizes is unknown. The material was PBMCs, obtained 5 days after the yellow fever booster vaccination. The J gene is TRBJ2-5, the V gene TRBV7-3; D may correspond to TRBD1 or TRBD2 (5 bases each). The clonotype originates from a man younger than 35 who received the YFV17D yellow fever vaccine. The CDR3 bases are TGTGCCAGCAGCCCCACCCTCGGGGCGTCCCAAGAGACCCAGTACTTC. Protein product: CASSPTLGASQETQYF.